This record looks at one TCR beta chain sequence and its context. No antigen is known for it. This sample is drawn from a study of radiotherapy plus CTLA-4 blockade in lung cancer. About the study: In roughly 17% of patients, objective responses were seen; around 31% had disease control.

Study findings and constraints: In blood, after radiotherapy plus ipilimumab, tumor-derived TCR clones expanded. The best predictor of response was reported to be early blood T cell clone dynamics, with interferon-beta.

Patients had chemo-refractory metastatic non-small-cell lung cancer and received focal radiation plus CTLA-4 blockade that used ipilimumab. This table comes from immunoSEQ multiplex PCR, and its TCRdb copy is limited to in-frame clones, with some not included. The data show about 120,000 clones, just under 90% seen once. V lost 3 bases, J lost 0 bases, and 1 base stayed unmatched. The CDR3 totals 15 residues. The germline CDR1 and CDR2 sequences are LNHDA and SQIVND (reference sequence). The source was peripheral blood, collected from a patient treated with radiotherapy plus ipilimumab. This clonotype was obtained from a human donor with non-small cell lung cancer that progressed on radiotherapy plus ipilimumab. V is TRBV19 and J is TRBJ1-5; TRBD1 aligns across 8 bases. The CDR3 nucleotides read TGTGCCAGTAGTATGGGACAGGTTAGCAATCAGCCCCAGCATTTT. Its protein product is CASSMGQVSNQPQHF.